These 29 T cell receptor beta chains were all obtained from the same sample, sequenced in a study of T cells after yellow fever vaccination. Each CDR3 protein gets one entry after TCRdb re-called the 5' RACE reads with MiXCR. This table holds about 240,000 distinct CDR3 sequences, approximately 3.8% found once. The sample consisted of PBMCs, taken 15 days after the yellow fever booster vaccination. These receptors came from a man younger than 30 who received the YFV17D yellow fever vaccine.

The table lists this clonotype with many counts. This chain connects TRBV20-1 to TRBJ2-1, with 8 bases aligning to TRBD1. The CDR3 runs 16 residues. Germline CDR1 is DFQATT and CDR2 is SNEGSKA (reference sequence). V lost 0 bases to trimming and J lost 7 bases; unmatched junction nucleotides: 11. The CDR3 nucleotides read TGCAGTGCTAGAGATAGTCCAGGGGGCCTTGAAAATGAGCAGTTCTTC. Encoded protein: CSARDSPGGLENEQFF.

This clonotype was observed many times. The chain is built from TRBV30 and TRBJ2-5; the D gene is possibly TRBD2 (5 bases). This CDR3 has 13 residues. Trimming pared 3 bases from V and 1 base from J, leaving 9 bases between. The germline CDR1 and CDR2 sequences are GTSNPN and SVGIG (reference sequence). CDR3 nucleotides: TGTGCCTGGAGAGCGGCAGCCCAAGAGACCCAGTACTTC. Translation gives CAWRAAAQETQYF.

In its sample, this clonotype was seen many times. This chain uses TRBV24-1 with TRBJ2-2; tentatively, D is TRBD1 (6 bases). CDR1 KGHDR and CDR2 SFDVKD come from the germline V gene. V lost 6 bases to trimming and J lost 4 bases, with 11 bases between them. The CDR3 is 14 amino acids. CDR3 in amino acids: CATSTNRVTGELFF. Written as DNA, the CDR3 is TGTGCCACCAGTACAAACAGGGTCACCGGGGAGCTGTTTTTT.

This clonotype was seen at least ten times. In nucleotides, the CDR3 is TGTGCCAGTACCACACGGACAGGGGATAGGGCCGGGGAGCTGTTTTTT. It is translated as CASTTRTGDRAGELFF. The chain couples TRBV19 to TRBJ2-2; 9 bases are shared with TRBD1. Germline lookup yields CDR1 LNHDA and CDR2 SQIVND (reference sequence). This CDR3 comprises 16 residues. Trimming cost V 7 bases and J 6 bases; bases outside gene matches: 12.

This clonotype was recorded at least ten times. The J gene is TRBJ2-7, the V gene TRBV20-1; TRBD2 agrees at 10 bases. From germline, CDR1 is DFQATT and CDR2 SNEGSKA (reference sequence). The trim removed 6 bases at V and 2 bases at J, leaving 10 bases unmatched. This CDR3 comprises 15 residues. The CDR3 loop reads CSASSLAGIPYEQYV. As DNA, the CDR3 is TGCAGTGCCAGTTCACTAGCGGGGATCCCCTACGAGCAGTACGTC.

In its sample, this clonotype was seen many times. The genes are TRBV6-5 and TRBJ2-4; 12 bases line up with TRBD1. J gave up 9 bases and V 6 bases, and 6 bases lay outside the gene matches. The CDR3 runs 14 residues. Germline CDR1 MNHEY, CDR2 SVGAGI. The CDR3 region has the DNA TGTGCCAGCAGCCCCGGGACAGGGGGCTTCATTCAGTACTTC. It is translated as CASSPGTGGFIQYF.

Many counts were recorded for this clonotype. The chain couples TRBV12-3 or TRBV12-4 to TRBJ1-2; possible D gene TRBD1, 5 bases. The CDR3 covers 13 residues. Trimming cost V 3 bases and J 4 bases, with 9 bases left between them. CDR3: CASSLRRGYGYTF. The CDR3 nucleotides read TGTGCCAGCAGTTTGCGGAGGGGCTATGGCTACACCTTC.

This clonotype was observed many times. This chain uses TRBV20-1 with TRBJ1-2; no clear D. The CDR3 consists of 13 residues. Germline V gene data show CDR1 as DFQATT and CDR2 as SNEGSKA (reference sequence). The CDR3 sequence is CAGRGLGDYGYTF. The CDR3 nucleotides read TGCGCAGGTCGCGGGCTAGGCGACTATGGCTACACCTTC.

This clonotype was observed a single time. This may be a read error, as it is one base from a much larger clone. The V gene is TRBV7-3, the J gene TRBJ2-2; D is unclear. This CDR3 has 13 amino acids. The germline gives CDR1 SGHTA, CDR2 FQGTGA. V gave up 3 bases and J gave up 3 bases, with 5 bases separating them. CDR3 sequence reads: CASSFMDTGELFF. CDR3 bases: TGTGCCAGCAGCTTCATGGACACCGGGGAGCTGTTTTTT.

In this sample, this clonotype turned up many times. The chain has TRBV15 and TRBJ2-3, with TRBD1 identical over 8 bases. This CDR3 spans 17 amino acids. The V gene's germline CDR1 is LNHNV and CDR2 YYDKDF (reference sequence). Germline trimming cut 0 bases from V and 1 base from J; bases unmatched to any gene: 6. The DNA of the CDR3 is TGTGCCACCAGCAGAGATCAACAGGGGGGTGGCACAGATACGCAGTATTTT. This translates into CATSRDQQGGGTDTQYF.

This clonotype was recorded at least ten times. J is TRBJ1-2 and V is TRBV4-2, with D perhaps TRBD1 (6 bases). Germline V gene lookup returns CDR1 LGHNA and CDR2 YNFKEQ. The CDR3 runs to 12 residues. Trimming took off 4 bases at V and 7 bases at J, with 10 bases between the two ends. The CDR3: CASSPRGSGYTF. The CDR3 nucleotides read TGTGCCAGCAGCCCCAGGGGATCTGGCTACACCTTC.

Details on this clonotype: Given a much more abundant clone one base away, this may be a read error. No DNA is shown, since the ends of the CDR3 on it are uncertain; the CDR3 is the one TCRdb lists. CDR3 loop: CASSWGTGNTGELLF. This rearrangement joins TRBV5-1 to TRBJ2-2; the table's D call TRBD1 went unverified against the DNA. CDR1 is SGHRS and CDR2 is YFSETQ in the germline V gene. A total of 15 residues make up the CDR3, ends included.

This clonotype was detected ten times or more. This chain's CDR3 is CASSAVNYGYTF. The CDR3 region has the DNA TGTGCCAGCAGCGCGGTAAACTATGGCTACACCTTC. This chain joins TRBV12-3 or TRBV12-4 and TRBJ1-2; no clear D. The CDR3 spans 12 residues. Trimming took off 6 bases at V and 2 bases at J, with 7 bases between the two ends.

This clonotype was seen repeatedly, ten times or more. The DNA for the CDR3 is TGCGCCAGCAGCCAAACTCCAATCGGGACACTGCAAAGAGCCCAGCATTTT. The encoded protein is CASSQTPIGTLQRAQHF. The chain joins TRBV4-1 to TRBJ1-5, with D perhaps TRBD1 (6 bases). The CDR3 runs to 17 residues. With 2 bases removed from V and 11 bases from J, the gap between germline ends came to 25 bases. Germline assignment: CDR1 MGHRA and CDR2 YSYEKL.

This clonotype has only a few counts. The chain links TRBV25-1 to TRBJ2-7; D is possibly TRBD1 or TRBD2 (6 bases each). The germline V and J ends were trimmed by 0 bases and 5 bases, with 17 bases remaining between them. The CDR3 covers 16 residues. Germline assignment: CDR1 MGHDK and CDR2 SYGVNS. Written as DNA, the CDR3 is TGTGCCAGCAGTGAATATTCCGGGGGCCCCCGGGACGAGCAGTACTTC. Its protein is CASSEYSGGPRDEQYF.

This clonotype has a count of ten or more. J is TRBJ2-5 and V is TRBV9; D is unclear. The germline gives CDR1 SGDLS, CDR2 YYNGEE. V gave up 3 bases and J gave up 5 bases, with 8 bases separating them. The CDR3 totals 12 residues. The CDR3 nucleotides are TGTGCCAGCAGCGGGGGTAGGGAGACCCAGTACTTC. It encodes CASSGGRETQYF.

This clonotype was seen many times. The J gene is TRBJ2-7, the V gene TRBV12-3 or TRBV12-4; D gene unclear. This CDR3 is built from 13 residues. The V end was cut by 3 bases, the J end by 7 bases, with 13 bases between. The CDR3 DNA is TGTGCCAGCAGTTTGTCTCATCTAGGGGAGCAGTACGTC. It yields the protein CASSLSHLGEQYV.

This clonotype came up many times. CDR3: CAISESQRVRNTDTQYF. DNA for the CDR3: TGTGCCATCAGTGAGTCGCAGAGGGTCCGAAACACAGATACGCAGTATTTT. The chain joins TRBV10-3 to TRBJ2-3, with a possible D match to TRBD2 (5 bases). V was shortened by 0 bases and J by 2 bases, with 15 bases between the two germline ends. The CDR3 covers 17 residues. CDR1 and CDR2 (germline): ENHRY, SYGVKD.

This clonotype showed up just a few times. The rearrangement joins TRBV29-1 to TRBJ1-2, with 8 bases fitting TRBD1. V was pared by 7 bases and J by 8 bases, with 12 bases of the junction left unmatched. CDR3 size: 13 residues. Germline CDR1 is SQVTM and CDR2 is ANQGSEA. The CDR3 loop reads CSAGDRNLWGYTF. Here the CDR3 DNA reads TGCAGCGCTGGGGACAGGAACTTATGGGGCTACACCTTC.

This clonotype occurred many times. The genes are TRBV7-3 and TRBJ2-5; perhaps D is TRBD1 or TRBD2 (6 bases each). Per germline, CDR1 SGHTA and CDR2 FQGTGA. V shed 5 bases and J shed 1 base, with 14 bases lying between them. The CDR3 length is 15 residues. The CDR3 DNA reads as TGTGCCAGCAGCCCTTCCGGGGGCCTCCAAGAGACCCAGTACTTC. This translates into CASSPSGGLQETQYF.

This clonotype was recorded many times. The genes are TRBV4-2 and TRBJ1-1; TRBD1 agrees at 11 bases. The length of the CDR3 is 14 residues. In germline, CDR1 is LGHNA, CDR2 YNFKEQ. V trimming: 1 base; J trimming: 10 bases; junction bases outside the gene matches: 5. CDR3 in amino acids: CASSQGTGGDVAFF. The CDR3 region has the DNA TGTGCCAGCAGCCAAGGGACAGGGGGCGACGTAGCTTTCTTT.

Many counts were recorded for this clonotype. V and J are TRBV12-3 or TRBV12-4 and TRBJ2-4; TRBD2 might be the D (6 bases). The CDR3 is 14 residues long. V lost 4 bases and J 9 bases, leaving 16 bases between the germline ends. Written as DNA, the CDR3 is TGTGCCAGCAGTTCGGGACTCCTGTTAGGCATTCAGTACTTC. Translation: CASSSGLLLGIQYF.

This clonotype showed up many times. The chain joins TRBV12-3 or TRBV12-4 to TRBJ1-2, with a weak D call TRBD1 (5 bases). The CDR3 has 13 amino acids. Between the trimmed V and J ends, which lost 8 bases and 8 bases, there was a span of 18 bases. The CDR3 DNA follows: TGTGCCAGCTCCTGGCGGCAGGGCGGCGGCTACACCTTC. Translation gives CASSWRQGGGYTF.

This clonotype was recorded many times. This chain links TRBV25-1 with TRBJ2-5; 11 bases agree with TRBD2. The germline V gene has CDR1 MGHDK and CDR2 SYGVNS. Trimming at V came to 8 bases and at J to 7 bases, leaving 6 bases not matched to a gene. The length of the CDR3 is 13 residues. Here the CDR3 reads CASGGTSGLTQYF. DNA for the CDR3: TGTGCCAGCGGGGGGACTAGCGGATTGACCCAGTACTTC.

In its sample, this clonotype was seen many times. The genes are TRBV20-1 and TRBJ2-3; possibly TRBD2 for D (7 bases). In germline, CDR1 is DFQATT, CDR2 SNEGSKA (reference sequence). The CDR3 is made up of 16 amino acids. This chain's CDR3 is CSAWLGGHTSTDTQYF. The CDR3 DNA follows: TGCAGCGCTTGGCTCGGGGGGCACACTAGCACAGATACGCAGTATTTT.

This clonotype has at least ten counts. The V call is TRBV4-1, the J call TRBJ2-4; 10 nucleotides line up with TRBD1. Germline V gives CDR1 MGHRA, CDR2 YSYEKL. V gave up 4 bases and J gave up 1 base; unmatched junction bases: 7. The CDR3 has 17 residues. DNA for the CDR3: TGCGCCAGCAGCCTTGCACCGGGACAGGGGGCCAAAAACATTCAGTACTTC. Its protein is CASSLAPGQGAKNIQYF.

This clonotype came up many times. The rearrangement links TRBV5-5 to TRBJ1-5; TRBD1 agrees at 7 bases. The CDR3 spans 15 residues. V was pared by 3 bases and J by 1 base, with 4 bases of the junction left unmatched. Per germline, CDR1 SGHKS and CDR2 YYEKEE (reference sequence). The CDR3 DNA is TGTGCCAGCAGCTCGTACAGGGGAAGCAATCAGCCCCAGCATTTT. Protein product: CASSSYRGSNQPQHF.

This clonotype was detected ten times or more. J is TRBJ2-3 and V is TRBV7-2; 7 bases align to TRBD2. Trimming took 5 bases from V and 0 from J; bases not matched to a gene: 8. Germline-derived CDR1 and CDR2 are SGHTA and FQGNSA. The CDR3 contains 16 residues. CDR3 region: CASSPGGRGSTDTQYF. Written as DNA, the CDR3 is TGTGCCAGCAGCCCGGGCGGGCGGGGGAGCACAGATACGCAGTATTTT.

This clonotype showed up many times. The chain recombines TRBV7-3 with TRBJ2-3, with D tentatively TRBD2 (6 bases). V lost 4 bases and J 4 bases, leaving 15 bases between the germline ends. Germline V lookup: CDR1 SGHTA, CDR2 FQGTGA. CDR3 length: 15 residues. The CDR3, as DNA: TGTGCCAGCAGCTCCACTGGGGGGAGGTCAGATACGCAGTATTTT. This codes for CASSSTGGRSDTQYF. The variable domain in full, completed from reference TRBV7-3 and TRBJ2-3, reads GAGVSQTPSNKVTEKGKYVELRCDPISGHTALYWYRQSLGQGPEFLIYFQGTGAADDSGLPNDRFFAVRPEGSVSTLKIQRTERGDSAVYLCASSSTGGRSDTQYFGPGTRLTVL.